These 25 T cell receptor beta chains were all obtained from the same sample, sequenced in a study of beta chain features in type 1 diabetes. What was sequenced were expressed TCRB transcripts, since all of the isolated RNA had been reverse transcribed. Generated by immunoSEQ multiplex PCR, the TCRdb table keeps only in-frame clones and is missing some. The sample lists 400,000 to 500,000 clones, over 11% seen once, with around 0.035% in the top ten. The sequenced material came from naive CD4+ T cells from blood. The receptors derive from a man aged 30 to 39 in good health.

The chain combines TRBV29-1 with TRBJ1-3, with no clear D. The CDR3 is 15 amino acids. V gave up 6 bases and J gave up 1 base, with 16 bases separating them. Germline loops: CDR1 SQVTM, CDR2 ANQGSEA. CDR3: CSVEDVLGSGNTIYF. Here the CDR3 DNA reads TGCAGCGTAGAGGACGTTTTAGGGTCTGGAAACACCATATATTTT.

The chain has TRBV9 and TRBJ2-2, with D uncertain. This CDR3 is 12 amino acids long. Germline CDR1 and CDR2: SGDLS and YYNGEE. The ends were cut back, 0 bases at V and 7 bases at J, with 4 bases in the middle. The CDR3 loop is CASSVGIGELFF. The CDR3 region has the DNA TGTGCCAGCAGCGTAGGAATCGGGGAGCTGTTTTTT.

This clone was counted between two and nine times. The rearrangement uses TRBV30 and TRBJ1-3; D gene ambiguous. Deletions cut 2 bases from V and 4 bases from J, with 9 bases between. CDR1 and CDR2 from the germline V gene are GTSNPN and SVGIG (reference sequence). This CDR3 spans 13 amino acids. CDR3 sequence reads: CAWSPLLGNTIYF. The CDR3 DNA sequence: TGTGCCTGGAGTCCCCTTCTGGGAAACACCATATATTTT.

The chain employs TRBV4-2 and TRBJ2-3; D call uncertain. CDR1 and CDR2 (germline): LGHNA, YNFKEQ. CDR3 size: 15 residues. The V gene lost 0 bases and the J gene lost 0 bases, with 7 bases spanning the gap. The chain's CDR3 is CASSQDRASTDTQYF. The CDR3 DNA is TGTGCCAGCAGCCAAGATAGGGCCAGCACAGATACGCAGTATTTT.

The chain recombines TRBV14 with TRBJ2-1; 8 bases line up with TRBD2. CDR3 length equals 15 residues. V lost 5 bases, J lost 6 bases, and 9 bases stayed unmatched. Per the germline V gene, CDR1 is SGHDN and CDR2 is FVKESK. CDR3 in DNA: TGTGCCAGCAGCGGACGACTAGCGTGGGGCAATGAGCAGTTCTTC. It encodes CASSGRLAWGNEQFF.

This chain links TRBV28 with TRBJ2-7; D ambiguous. This CDR3 has 11 residues. Trimming took 5 bases from V and 3 from J, leaving 5 bases between them. Per germline, CDR1 MDHEN and CDR2 SYDVKM. The CDR3 DNA is TGTGCCAGCAGTGTAGACTACGAGCAGTACTTC. Translating it yields CASSVDYEQYF. The variable domain in full, completed from reference TRBV28 and TRBJ2-7, reads DVKVTQSSRYLVKRTGEKVFLECVQDMDHENMFWYRQDPGLGLRLIYFSYDVKMKEKGDIPEGYSVSREKKERFSLILESASTNQTSMYLCASSVDYEQYFGPGTRLTVT.

The chain combines TRBV18 with TRBJ2-2, with no clear D. There are 12 residues in the CDR3. From germline, CDR1 is KGHSH and CDR2 LQKENI. V dropped 2 bases and J dropped 5 bases, with 3 bases sitting between them. The CDR3 is CASSPFTGELFF. The CDR3 DNA sequence: TGTGCCAGCTCACCATTTACCGGGGAGCTGTTTTTT.

This clone was observed a handful of times. This sequence joins TRBV2 and TRBJ2-7; 8 positions match TRBD1. The CDR3 is 14 amino acids. In germline, CDR1 is SNHLY, CDR2 FYNNEI. With 4 bases clipped from V and 2 bases from J, the junction kept 4 bases outside the gene matches. The CDR3 nucleotides read TGTGCCAGCAGTGCCGACAGGGGACCCTACGAGCAGTACGTC. The encoded protein is CASSADRGPYEQYV.

Here the CDR3 reads CASSLGVNPEAFF. CDR3 DNA sequence: TGTGCCAGCAGTTTAGGGGTAAACCCTGAAGCTTTCTTT. J is TRBJ1-1 and V is TRBV28, with no clear D. This CDR3 region has 13 residues. The V end lost 2 bases, the J end lost 6 bases, and 10 bases lay between the germline ends. CDR1 is MDHEN, CDR2 SYDVKM, per germline. Variable domain in full (rest from reference TRBV28 and TRBJ1-1): DVKVTQSSRYLVKRTGEKVFLECVQDMDHENMFWYRQDPGLGLRLIYFSYDVKMKEKGDIPEGYSVSREKKERFSLILESASTNQTSMYLCASSLGVNPEAFFGQGTRLTVV.

The CDR3 nucleotides read TGTGCCATCGCAGGCGGAGCATACGAGCAGTACTTC. It codes for CAIAGGAYEQYF. V gene TRBV10-3 combines with J gene TRBJ2-7; D is unclear. Trimming shortened V by 8 bases and J by 4 bases, and 12 bases separated the two germline ends. Germline V gives CDR1 ENHRY, CDR2 SYGVKD. This CDR3 has 12 amino acids.

V is TRBV29-1 and J is TRBJ2-5; D is possibly TRBD1 or TRBD2 (6 bases each). The CDR3 contains 13 residues. Germline V gene data show CDR1 as SQVTM and CDR2 as ANQGSEA. V lost 0 bases, J lost 4 bases, and 9 bases lay in between. CDR3 sequence: CSVEDRGGETQYF. The CDR3 region has the DNA TGCAGCGTTGAAGACAGGGGAGGAGAGACCCAGTACTTC.

This chain connects TRBV6-5 to TRBJ1-1; TRBD1 might be the D (6 bases). The CDR3 length is 13 residues. Deletions cut 7 bases from V and 5 bases from J, with 14 bases between. The germline gives CDR1 MNHEY, CDR2 SVGAGI. The CDR3, as DNA: TGTGCCAGCAAACCAACAGGGTTAACTGAAGCTTTCTTT. Amino acids: CASKPTGLTEAFF.

This clone was observed at least ten times. This chain uses TRBV13 with TRBJ2-7; TRBD1 is a possible D gene (5 bases). CDR1 is PRHDT, CDR2 FYEKMQ, per germline (reference sequence). The ends were cut back, 4 bases at V and 5 bases at J, with 12 bases in the middle. The CDR3 covers 13 residues. CDR3 sequence (DNA): TGTGCCAGCAGCTGGCAGGGTATAAACGAGCAGTACGTC. Protein product: CASSWQGINEQYV.

This clone appeared a few times. The chain is built from TRBV7-9 and TRBJ2-1; D might be TRBD2 (6 bases). This CDR3 has 11 amino acids. Germline V CDR1 and CDR2: SEHNR, FQNEAQ (reference sequence). V was trimmed by 7 bases and J by 10 bases, leaving 11 bases between them. The chain's CDR3 is CASTRAGEQFF. The CDR3 DNA follows: TGTGCCAGCACCCGGGCGGGGGAGCAGTTCTTC.

The chain joins TRBV14 to TRBJ2-2; D remains ambiguous. Germline lookup yields CDR1 SGHDN and CDR2 FVKESK. The V gene lost 1 base and the J gene lost 3 bases, with 6 bases spanning the gap. CDR3 length: 14 amino acids. This chain's CDR3 is CASSQGWDTGELFF. For the CDR3, the DNA is TGTGCCAGCAGCCAAGGTTGGGACACCGGGGAGCTGTTTTTT.

V gene TRBV19 combines with J gene TRBJ2-2; D ambiguous. Germline V gives CDR1 LNHDA, CDR2 SQIVND (reference sequence). Trimming shortened V by 2 bases and J by 0 bases, and 4 bases separated the two germline ends. This CDR3 spans 14 amino acids. The CDR3 reads CASSITANTGELFF. For the CDR3, the DNA is TGTGCCAGTAGTATAACAGCGAACACCGGGGAGCTGTTTTTT.

The chain is built from TRBV5-4 and TRBJ2-5; D possibly corresponds to TRBD1 (6 bases). Germline loops: CDR1 SGHNT, CDR2 YYREEE (reference sequence). The CDR3 runs 14 residues. V was pared by 3 bases and J by 5 bases, with 14 bases between. The CDR3, as DNA: TGTGCCAGCAGCTCCGGACAGAGATCGGAGACCCAGTACTTC. This encodes CASSSGQRSETQYF.

The chain combines TRBV15 with TRBJ2-5; TRBD1 might be the D (6 bases). Germline V lookup: CDR1 LNHNV, CDR2 YYDKDF (reference sequence). The length of the CDR3 is 15 residues. The V end was cut by 3 bases, the J end by 5 bases, with 16 bases between. The CDR3 here is CATSRPSTGTETQYF. The CDR3, as DNA: TGTGCCACCAGCAGGCCCTCTACAGGGACGGAGACCCAGTACTTC. Full variable domain (missing parts from reference TRBV15 and TRBJ2-5): DAMVIQNPRYQVTQFGKPVTLSCSQTLNHNVMYWYQQKSSQAPKLLFHYYDKDFNNEADTPDNFQSRRPNTSFCFLDIRSPGLGDTAMYLCATSRPSTGTETQYFGPGTRLLVL.

This clone was seen ten or more times. V gene TRBV2 combines with J gene TRBJ2-4; the D call may be TRBD1 or TRBD2 (5 bases each). V was cut by 6 bases and J by 14 bases, with 23 bases left in between. This CDR3 spans 14 amino acids. Germline V CDR1 and CDR2: SNHLY, FYNNEI. As DNA, the CDR3 is TGTGCCAGCAGCAATGGGGACCAACGATCCCCAAAGTACTTC. Its translation is CASSNGDQRSPKYF.

V gene TRBV4-3 combines with J gene TRBJ2-2, with no clear D. Germline V CDR1 and CDR2: LGHNA, YSLEER. Trimming left V 0 bases short and J 7 bases short, with 6 bases between. The CDR3 covers 13 residues. CDR3 in amino acids: CASSQESGGELFF. CDR3 nucleotides: TGCGCCAGCAGCCAAGAATCGGGCGGGGAGCTGTTTTTT.

The sample holds a few counts of this clone. The chain carries TRBV6-1 and TRBJ2-3; 9 bases are a match to TRBD2. The V segment lost 2 bases and the J segment 1 base; nucleotides outside the gene matches: 7. Germline loops: CDR1 MNHNS, CDR2 SASEGT. The CDR3 has 17 residues. Here the CDR3 reads CASSERSSGGGTDTQYF. The CDR3 coding sequence is TGTGCCAGCAGTGAAAGGAGTAGCGGGGGAGGCACAGATACGCAGTATTTT.

The rearrangement uses TRBV13 and TRBJ2-2, with D unresolved. The germline V gene has CDR1 PRHDT and CDR2 FYEKMQ (reference sequence). CDR3 length: 15 amino acids. Trimming took 0 bases from V and 0 from J, leaving 5 bases between them. CDR3 in amino acids: CASSLGLANTGELFF. CDR3 coding DNA: TGTGCCAGCAGCTTAGGCCTAGCGAACACCGGGGAGCTGTTTTTT.

The sample holds a few counts of this clone. The chain joins TRBV5-1 to TRBJ2-5; D call uncertain. This CDR3 has 13 residues. Between the trimmed V and J ends, which lost 6 bases and 5 bases, there was a span of 14 bases. Germline CDR1 SGHRS, CDR2 YFSETQ. The CDR3 spells CASMTMVGETQYF. The CDR3 DNA reads as TGCGCCAGCATGACGATGGTAGGCGAGACCCAGTACTTC.

The rearrangement uses TRBV5-1 and TRBJ2-1, with D possibly TRBD2 on 7 matching bases. CDR1 and CDR2 (germline): SGHRS, YFSETQ. Between the trimmed V and J ends, which lost 2 bases and 5 bases, there was a span of 17 bases. The CDR3 length is 16 residues. CDR3 bases: TGCGCCAGCAGCTTTAGGCAGGGGACTACCAACAATGAGCAGTTCTTC. The encoded protein is CASSFRQGTTNNEQFF.

This clone was seen only a few times. The chain links TRBV7-9 to TRBJ2-1, with 7 positions matching TRBD2. The germline V gene has CDR1 SEHNR and CDR2 FQNEAQ (reference sequence). V lost 5 bases, J lost 6 bases, and 4 bases stayed unmatched. The CDR3 spans 13 residues. The CDR3 bases are TGTGCCAGCAGCCGCGGGGGTGTCAATGAGCAGTTCTTC. It encodes CASSRGGVNEQFF.